Shown below are 18 T cell receptor beta chains from a single sample sequenced in a study of blood T cell repertoires in COVID-19. Measured with immunoSEQ multiplex PCR; TCRdb has only the in-frame clones, and not every one. In the table there are a few hundred thousand clones, about 86% of which are singletons. Sequenced input: PBMCs or T cells enriched from blood (not recorded which). The receptor set was obtained from a woman in her fifties or sixties who had recovered from COVID-19.

This clone is a singleton in its sample. J is TRBJ2-3 and V is TRBV4-1, with D tentatively TRBD2 (6 bases). Germline V gene sequence: CDR1 MGHRA, CDR2 YSYEKL. CDR3 length equals 15 residues. V lost 4 bases to trimming and J lost 2 bases, with 13 bases between them. CDR3 sequence: CASSPGLSITDTQYF. In DNA, the CDR3 is TGCGCCAGCAGCCCTGGACTATCAATCACAGATACGCAGTATTTT.

This clone has only a few counts. This rearrangement joins TRBV5-5 to TRBJ1-3; D call uncertain. CDR3 size: 13 residues. Germline CDR1 is SGHKS and CDR2 is YYEKEE (reference sequence). The ends were cut back, 7 bases at V and 4 bases at J, with 12 bases in the middle. The CDR3 sequence is CASRPGLGNTIYF. For the CDR3, the DNA is TGTGCCAGCCGCCCCGGACTAGGAAACACCATATATTTT.

The rearrangement uses TRBV5-6 and TRBJ1-4; 7 nucleotides agree with TRBD1. The CDR3 has 14 residues. J was trimmed by 0 bases and V by 7 bases; bases with no gene match: 3. Germline V gene sequence: CDR1 SGHDT, CDR2 YYEEEE. This CDR3 is CASDQGATNEKLFF. The DNA for the CDR3 is TGTGCCAGCGACCAGGGGGCAACTAATGAAAAACTGTTTTTT.

The rearrangement links TRBV27 to TRBJ2-7, with 7 positions matching TRBD2. V gave up 3 bases and J gave up 2 bases; unmatched junction bases: 7. The germline gives CDR1 MNHEY, CDR2 SMNVEV (reference sequence). The CDR3 runs 15 residues. In DNA, the CDR3 is TGTGCCAGCAGTTTGGGGGGGGGACTTGCCTACGAGCAGTACTTC. Translated: CASSLGGGLAYEQYF.

The chain is built from TRBV6-5 and TRBJ2-7; possible D gene TRBD2, 7 bases. Germline CDR1 MNHEY, CDR2 SVGAGI. The CDR3 consists of 16 residues. V was clipped by 2 bases and J by 2 bases, with 16 bases between them. The DNA of the CDR3 is TGTGCCAGCAGTTACAGCGGCGGGGGCCCCCCCTACGAGCAGTACTTC. This encodes CASSYSGGGPPYEQYF.

This clone was recorded only once. The V and J genes are TRBV5-8 and TRBJ1-1; maybe TRBD1 (6 bases). Germline loops: CDR1 SGHTS, CDR2 YDEGEE. CDR3 length: 17 amino acids. V was shortened by 5 bases and J by 0 bases, with 20 bases between the two germline ends. CDR3 amino acids: CASRAGARSKLNTEAFF. CDR3 DNA sequence: TGTGCCAGCAGGGCAGGGGCCAGGAGTAAATTGAACACTGAAGCTTTCTTT.

This chain joins TRBV7-9 and TRBJ1-2; tentative D call: TRBD1 (6 bases). Germline V gene data show CDR1 as SEHNR and CDR2 as FQNEAQ (reference sequence). The CDR3 extends over 14 amino acids. Trimming cost V 4 bases and J 6 bases, with 15 bases left between them. CDR3 bases: TGTGCCAGCAGCTATCAGACAGGAACTAATGGCTACACCTTC. This encodes CASSYQTGTNGYTF.

This rearrangement joins TRBV5-1 to TRBJ2-3; TRBD1 matches at 7 bases. The CDR3 loop spans 18 amino acids. Germline V gives CDR1 SGHRS, CDR2 YFSETQ. With 1 base clipped from V and 3 bases from J, the junction kept 14 bases outside the gene matches. The CDR3 coding sequence is TGCGCCAGCAGCTTGTGGGGAAGTCGACAGGGCGATACAGATACGCAGTATTTT. Translated, it gives CASSLWGSRQGDTDTQYF.

This sequence joins TRBV7-2 and TRBJ1-5, with 8 nucleotides matching TRBD1. J lost 2 bases, V lost 6 bases, and 9 bases had no gene match. The CDR3 loop spans 16 amino acids. Germline CDR1 and CDR2: SGHTA and FQGNSA. The DNA of the CDR3 is TGTGCCAGCAGGGCAGGGGGCAATACGGGCAATCAGCCCCAGCATTTT. Its translation: CASRAGGNTGNQPQHF.

V and J are TRBV28 and TRBJ1-5; D perhaps matches TRBD1 (6 bases). This CDR3 comprises 14 residues. V lost 6 bases and J 6 bases, leaving 15 bases between the germline ends. CDR1 and CDR2 (germline): MDHEN, SYDVKM. The CDR3 region has the DNA TGTGCCAGCAGCCGAGGGGCAGGGGCTCAGCCCCAGCATTTT. Translated, it gives CASSRGAGAQPQHF.

The chain combines TRBV28 with TRBJ1-2; D is unresolved. CDR3 size: 12 residues. The V end was cut by 2 bases, the J end by 4 bases, with 5 bases between. Germline values: CDR1 MDHEN, CDR2 SYDVKM. As DNA, the CDR3 is TGTGCCAGCAGTTTAGCAGGCTATGGCTACACCTTC. Its translation: CASSLAGYGYTF.

V usage is TRBV5-5 and J usage is TRBJ2-3; 16 bases fit TRBD2. V was clipped by 2 bases and J by 5 bases; unmatched bases: 8. Germline lookup yields CDR1 SGHKS and CDR2 YYEKEE (reference sequence). The CDR3 has 18 amino acids. CDR3 residues: CASSFPGLAGGPVDTQYF. The CDR3 DNA reads TGTGCCAGCAGCTTTCCGGGACTAGCGGGGGGGCCGGTAGATACGCAGTATTTT.

The gene calls are TRBV5-6 and TRBJ2-7; no definite D call. This CDR3 has 13 residues. V lost 1 base to trimming and J lost 2 bases, with 7 bases between them. Germline loops: CDR1 SGHDT, CDR2 YYEEEE. CDR3 loop: CASSLWRAYEQYF. The CDR3, as DNA: TGTGCCAGCAGCTTGTGGAGAGCCTACGAGCAGTACTTC.

This clone appeared a single time. The gene calls are TRBV3-1 (or the pseudogene TRBV3-2) and TRBJ1-2; the D gene is possibly TRBD1 (6 bases). Trimming shortened V by 0 bases and J by 4 bases, and 12 bases separated the two germline ends. Germline V gene sequence: CDR1 LGHDT, CDR2 YNNKEL (reference sequence). The CDR3 is 15 residues long. DNA of the CDR3: TGTGCCAGCAGCCAAGATTTTGGACAGCCCTATGGCTACACCTTC. It is translated as CASSQDFGQPYGYTF.

In regard to this clone: This same CDR3 is encoded by further DNA sequences in the sample. The rearrangement links TRBV18 to TRBJ1-5, with a possible D match to TRBD1 (6 bases). Germline values: CDR1 KGHSH, CDR2 LQKENI. Trimming took off 3 bases at V and 4 bases at J, with 7 bases between the two ends. The CDR3 runs 13 residues. The CDR3 DNA reads TGTGCCAGCTCACCGCAGGGGAATCAGCCCCAGCATTTT. Protein sequence: CASSPQGNQPQHF. The full variable domain, its missing parts supplied by reference TRBV18 and TRBJ1-5, is NAGVMQNPRHLVRRRGQEARLRCSPMKGHSHVYWYRQLPEEGLKFMVYLQKENIIDESGMPKERFSAEFPKEGPSILRIQQVVRGDSAAYFCASSPQGNQPQHFGDGTRLSIL.

The V gene is TRBV19, the J gene TRBJ2-6; D not certain. V was cut by 2 bases and J by 1 base, with 9 bases left in between. Germline assignment: CDR1 LNHDA and CDR2 SQIVND (reference sequence). The length of the CDR3 is 16 residues. DNA of the CDR3: TGTGCCAGTAGTATATGGGCCCTTTCTGGGGCCAACGTCCTGACTTTC. The encoded protein is CASSIWALSGANVLTF.

This sequence joins TRBV5-1 and TRBJ2-1, with TRBD2 identical over 10 bases. The CDR3 runs to 15 residues. The V segment lost 4 bases and the J segment 3 bases; nucleotides outside the gene matches: 4. Germline CDR1 is SGHRS and CDR2 is YFSETQ. CDR3 in DNA: TGCGCCAGCAGCCCCACTAGCGGGATCTACAATGAGCAGTTCTTC. Translating gives CASSPTSGIYNEQFF.

The chain carries TRBV5-1 and TRBJ2-7; tentative D call: TRBD2 (6 bases). Germline V gives CDR1 SGHRS, CDR2 YFSETQ. The CDR3 has 12 amino acids. The V gene lost 5 bases and the J gene lost 6 bases, with 12 bases spanning the gap. CDR3 nucleotide sequence: TGCGCCAGCAGTAATCCGGAGGGCGAGCAGTACTTC. This sequence encodes CASSNPEGEQYF.